This record covers a single TCR beta chain. This record comes from a study of OX40 agonist ivuxolimab in advanced cancers. CDR3 length: 17 amino acids. The germline CDR1 and CDR2 sequences are MNHEY and SMNVEV (reference sequence). Trimming took off 5 bases at V and 0 bases at J, with 17 bases between the two ends. The assay was immunoSEQ multiplex PCR, and TCRdb's table has in-frame clones only and misses some. Of about 93,000 clones in the sample, roughly 94% are singletons; the top ten hold around 2.5%. The origin of this receptor is an adult with an advanced solid tumor such as melanoma, head and neck, liver or kidney cancer. The sample in question was CD4+ or CD8+ T cells sorted from blood, obtained in a trial of the OX40 agonist ivuxolimab. The chain uses TRBV27 and TRBJ2-1, with a weak D call TRBD2 (6 bases). The CDR3 region is CASSILAPVGSYNEQFF. The DNA of the CDR3 is TGTGCCAGCAGTATTCTAGCGCCAGTAGGCTCCTACAATGAGCAGTTCTTC.